This TCR beta chain was profiled in a study of neurological immune-mediated disorders. TCRdb analysed the 5' RACE reads with MiXCR anew, one entry per CDR3 protein. This table has 39,000 or so distinct CDR3 sequences, over 2% appearing once. The table lists this clonotype with many counts. V was pared by 0 bases and J by 10 bases, with 13 bases between. Germline CDR1 reads DFQATT; CDR2 reads SNEGSKA (reference sequence). The CDR3 runs to 13 residues. The rearrangement links TRBV20-1 to TRBJ2-1, with D tentatively TRBD2 (6 bases). The source of this sequence is a man under 40 with multiple sclerosis. Sequenced sample: PBMCs. This chain's CDR3 is CSARDAYSGEQFF. The CDR3 region has the DNA TGCAGTGCTAGAGATGCGTACAGCGGGGAGCAGTTCTTC.